Presented here are 24 T cell receptor beta chains from one specimen sequenced in a study of human CD8 memory T cell subsets. Libraries of TCR beta chains were produced by 5' RACE (UMI-labeled). TCRdb reprocessed the 5' RACE reads and reports one entry per CDR3 protein, with no DNA. This sample's table reports about 9,200 distinct CDR3 sequences. Sequencing was performed on CD8+ stem-like memory T cells (TSCM and TCM) sorted from PBMCs. Noted subset: stem-like memory CD8 T cells (TSTEM), CCR7+ PD-1- TIGIT-. These receptors were obtained from a human donor in good health.

This sequence joins TRBV7-2 and TRBJ2-2; TCRdb's D gene call, TRBD1, goes unchecked for lack of DNA. The CDR3 loop spans 16 amino acids. Germline loops: CDR1 SGHTA, CDR2 FQGNSA. The chain's CDR3 is CASSSRTGEYTGELFF.

This chain joins TRBV9 and TRBJ2-2. The CDR3 extends over 17 amino acids. CDR1 SGDLS and CDR2 YYNGEE come from the germline V gene. This CDR3 reads CASSPHRSSVNTGELFF.

By frequency, this clonotype is medium-sized. The chain combines TRBV20-1 with TRBJ2-7; the TCRdb D gene call, TRBD2, has no DNA to confirm it. The CDR3 contains 14 residues. Germline values: CDR1 DFQATT, CDR2 SNEGSKA (reference sequence). This chain's CDR3 is CSASRLAEPYEQYF.

The V and J genes are TRBV14 and TRBJ2-2; no DNA is available, so the TRBD1 call from TCRdb remains unchecked. Germline loops: CDR1 SGHDN, CDR2 FVKESK. CDR3 length equals 16 residues. CDR3 sequence reads: CASSQGWYQGSGELFF.

The CDR3 sequence is CASNLEGPDTQYF. The gene calls are TRBV5-1 and TRBJ2-3. The CDR3 consists of 13 residues. Germline V gene sequence: CDR1 SGHRS, CDR2 YFSETQ.

The chain couples TRBV6-5 to TRBJ2-7; TCRdb reports TRBD1, a call that lacks DNA to check it against. Germline values: CDR1 MNHEY, CDR2 SVGAGI. CDR3 length: 13 amino acids. CDR3 loop: CASSPLDNYEQYF.

This clonotype is classed as medium-sized by frequency. The V and J genes are TRBV7-2 and TRBJ2-2; TCRdb names TRBD2, which stays unverified in the absence of DNA. CDR3 length: 18 amino acids. The V gene's germline CDR1 is SGHTA and CDR2 FQGNSA. The CDR3 here is CASSVGLAGVWDTGELFF.

This sequence joins TRBV7-9 and TRBJ2-3; TCRdb calls TRBD1, which cannot be checked without DNA. CDR3 size: 15 residues. Germline V gene data show CDR1 as SEHNR and CDR2 as FQNEAQ (reference sequence). This chain's CDR3 is CASSPPTPAHGTQYF.

J is TRBJ2-7 and V is TRBV15; as DNA is missing, the TRBD2 call by TCRdb cannot be tested. CDR1 LNHNV and CDR2 YYDKDF come from the germline V gene (reference sequence). This CDR3 region has 17 residues. The CDR3: CATSTPSSSGKSYEQYF.

The chain joins TRBV4-1 to TRBJ2-7; TCRdb returns TRBD2, unconfirmable since there is no DNA. The CDR3 length is 14 residues. Germline V gene sequence: CDR1 MGHRA, CDR2 YSYEKL. This CDR3 is CASSQRDLTYEQYF.

This chain connects TRBV11-3 to TRBJ2-7; TCRdb lists TRBD1, though no DNA is available to test this call. The CDR3 covers 15 residues. The V gene's germline CDR1 is SGHNT and CDR2 YENEEA. The CDR3 spells CASSKMGGPSYEQYF.

The V call is TRBV9, the J call TRBJ2-7. Looked up from germline, CDR1 is SGDLS and CDR2 is YYNGEE. The CDR3 is made up of 13 amino acids. The CDR3 here is CASSVAGDYEQYF.

The rearrangement uses TRBV29-1 and TRBJ2-3; the TRBD1 assignment by TCRdb is unverifiable without DNA. This CDR3 is built from 16 residues. Germline V lookup: CDR1 SQVTM, CDR2 ANQGSEA. This chain's CDR3 is CSVGEARGPFTDTQYF.

This clonotype registers medium-sized by frequency. The J gene is TRBJ1-1, the V gene TRBV7-9. Germline CDR1 is SEHNR and CDR2 is FQNEAQ (reference sequence). This CDR3 has 13 amino acids. The CDR3 sequence: CASSGGVYTEAFF.

The J gene is TRBJ2-3, the V gene TRBV7-8; TCRdb gives TRBD1 as the D gene, but with no DNA this cannot be confirmed. Germline V CDR1 and CDR2: SGHVS, FQNEAQ. CDR3 length equals 15 residues. This CDR3 is CASSLRGTSTDTQYF.

The chain's CDR3 is CASSQDISDSGYTF. The chain combines TRBV4-3 with TRBJ1-2; checking the TCRdb D call of TRBD1 is not possible without DNA. CDR1 LGHNA and CDR2 YSLEER come from the germline V gene. The CDR3 has 14 residues.

V usage is TRBV6-2 or TRBV6-3 and J usage is TRBJ1-1; without DNA, the TCRdb call of TRBD1 cannot be checked. The CDR3 totals 13 residues. Germline-derived CDR1 and CDR2 are MNHEY and SVGEGT. The chain's CDR3 is CASSTDSWTEAFF.

This clonotype is labeled medium-sized based on frequency. This chain joins TRBV4-1 and TRBJ1-1; with no DNA, the TCRdb D assignment of TRBD1 cannot be verified. Germline V gives CDR1 MGHRA, CDR2 YSYEKL. The CDR3 is 16 amino acids. CDR3 amino acids: CASSPGQGGRGTEAFF.

The chain joins TRBV7-2 to TRBJ2-3. Germline V lookup: CDR1 SGHTA, CDR2 FQGNSA. The CDR3 is made up of 16 amino acids. CDR3 sequence: CASSSGPVRSTDTQYF.

The chain couples TRBV6-2 or TRBV6-3 to TRBJ2-7. The CDR3 runs to 16 residues. Germline CDR1 MNHEY, CDR2 SVGEGT. The CDR3 protein is CASSYSTETTTYEQYF.

J is TRBJ2-7 and V is TRBV4-1. The CDR3 has 17 amino acids. Germline CDR1 reads MGHRA; CDR2 reads YSYEKL. This chain's CDR3 is CASSQDLPVARFYEQYF.

Here the CDR3 reads CSVGDGVLTTEAFF. The chain couples TRBV29-1 to TRBJ1-1; the TRBD1 assignment by TCRdb is unverifiable without DNA. This CDR3 is 14 amino acids long. Germline CDR1 reads SQVTM; CDR2 reads ANQGSEA.

This clonotype is medium-sized by frequency. This chain links TRBV11-2 with TRBJ2-7; TCRdb lists TRBD2, though no DNA is available to test this call. Germline V gene lookup returns CDR1 SGHAT and CDR2 FQNNGV. This CDR3 region has 13 residues. The chain's CDR3 is CASSFGTFYEQYF.

The V and J genes are TRBV7-9 and TRBJ1-1; TCRdb picks TRBD1, but there is no DNA to check that call. The CDR3 is 13 residues long. Germline CDR1 SEHNR, CDR2 FQNEAQ (reference sequence). The CDR3 region is CASSVGQDTEAFF. Filled out from reference TRBV7-9 and TRBJ1-1, the complete variable domain reads DTGVSQNPRHKITKRGQNVTFRCDPISEHNRLYWYRQTLGQGPEFLTYFQNEAQLEKSRLLSDRFSAERPKGSFSTLEIQRTEQGDSAMYLCASSVGQDTEAFFGQGTRLTVV.